This entry concerns a single T cell receptor (beta chain). Antigen specificity is unknown. A junction boundary mismatches the germline segment, possibly from a read error. This record belongs to a study of tumor-infiltrating lymphocytes in primary liver carcinoma. Background on the study: Staging placed the tumors at T1-T3 N0M0, and they measured about 4 to 11 cm across.

Constant-region priming of about 520 ng total RNA yielded TCR beta cDNA. Three nested multiplex PCR rounds of slightly modified ARM-PCR generated TCR beta libraries. A C-beta reverse primer was combined with TRBV1-TRBV30 forward primers in the first two PCR rounds, and each round had 9 to 10 cycles. TCRdb analysed the multiplex PCR reads with MiXCR anew, one entry per CDR3 protein. Of about 180,000 distinct CDR3 sequences listed, roughly 60% are singletons. General observations from the study: Compared with blood, tumor repertoires held significantly more in their top 250 clones. Lesser overlap characterized tumor-adjacent and tumor-blood pairs relative to tumor region pairs.

CDR3 length: 15 residues. CDR1 is MNHEY, CDR2 SVGAGI, per germline. Germline DNA was also extracted, while the blood RNA originated from unsorted whole blood. Collection of four milliliters of peripheral blood took place before surgery. The TCR comes from a middle-aged man with primary liver carcinoma and hepatitis B virus infection. Sample: peripheral blood. The rearrangement links TRBV6-5 to TRBJ2-3; possible D gene TRBD2, 6 bases. The CDR3 DNA sequence: TGTGCCAGCAGTTATCGGGCGGGACCCACAGTTACGCAGTATTTT. Its protein is CASSYRAGPTVTQYF.